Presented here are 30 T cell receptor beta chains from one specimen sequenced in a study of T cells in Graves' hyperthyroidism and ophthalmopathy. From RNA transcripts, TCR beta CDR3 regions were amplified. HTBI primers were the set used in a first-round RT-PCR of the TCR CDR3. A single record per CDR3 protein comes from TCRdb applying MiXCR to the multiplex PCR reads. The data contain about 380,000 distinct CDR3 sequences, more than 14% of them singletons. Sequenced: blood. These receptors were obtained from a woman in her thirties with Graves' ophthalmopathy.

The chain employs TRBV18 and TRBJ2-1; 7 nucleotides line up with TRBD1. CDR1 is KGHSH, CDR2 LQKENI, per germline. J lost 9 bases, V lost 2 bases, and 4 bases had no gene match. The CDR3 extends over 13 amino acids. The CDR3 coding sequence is TGTGCCAGCTCACCAGGGACAGTCATTGAGCAGTTCTTC. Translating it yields CASSPGTVIEQFF.

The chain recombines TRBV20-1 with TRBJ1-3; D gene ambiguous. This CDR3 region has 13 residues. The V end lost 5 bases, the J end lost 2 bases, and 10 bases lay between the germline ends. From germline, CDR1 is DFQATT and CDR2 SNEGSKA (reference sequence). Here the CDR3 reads CSALRFTGNTIYF. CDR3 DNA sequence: TGCAGTGCTTTGAGGTTTACTGGAAACACCATATATTTT.

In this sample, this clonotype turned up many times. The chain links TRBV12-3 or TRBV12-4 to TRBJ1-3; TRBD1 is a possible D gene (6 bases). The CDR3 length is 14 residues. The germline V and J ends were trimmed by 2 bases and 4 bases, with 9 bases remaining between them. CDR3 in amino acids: CASSLWGPGNTIYF. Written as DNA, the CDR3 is TGTGCCAGCAGTTTATGGGGGCCCGGAAACACCATATATTTT.

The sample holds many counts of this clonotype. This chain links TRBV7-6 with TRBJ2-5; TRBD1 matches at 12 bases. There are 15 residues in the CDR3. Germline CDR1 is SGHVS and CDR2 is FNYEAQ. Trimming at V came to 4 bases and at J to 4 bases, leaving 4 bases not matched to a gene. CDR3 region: CASSSGTGGGETQYF. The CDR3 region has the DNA TGTGCCAGCAGCTCCGGGACAGGGGGCGGAGAGACCCAGTACTTC.

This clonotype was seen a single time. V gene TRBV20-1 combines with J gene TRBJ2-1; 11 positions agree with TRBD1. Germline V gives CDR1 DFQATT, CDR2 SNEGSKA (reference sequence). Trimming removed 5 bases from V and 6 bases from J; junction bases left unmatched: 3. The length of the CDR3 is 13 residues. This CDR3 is CSAPGTGGNEQFF. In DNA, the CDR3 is TGCAGTGCTCCCGGGACAGGGGGCAATGAGCAGTTCTTC.

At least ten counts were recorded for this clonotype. CDR3 loop: CASSYGQGAGYEQYF. The CDR3 nucleotides read TGTGCCAGCAGCTACGGACAGGGGGCCGGCTACGAGCAGTACTTC. The chain links TRBV7-9 to TRBJ2-7, with TRBD1 identical over 11 bases. Germline V gene lookup returns CDR1 SEHNR and CDR2 FQNEAQ (reference sequence). V lost 4 bases and J lost 3; bases outside the gene matches: 5. The CDR3 runs to 15 residues.

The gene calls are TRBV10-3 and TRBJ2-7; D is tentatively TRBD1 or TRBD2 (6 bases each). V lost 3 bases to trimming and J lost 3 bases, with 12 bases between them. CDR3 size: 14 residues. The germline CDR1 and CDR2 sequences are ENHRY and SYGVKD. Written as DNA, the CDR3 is TGTGCCATCAGTGAAAAACAGGGACTCTACGAGCAGTACTTC. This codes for CAISEKQGLYEQYF.

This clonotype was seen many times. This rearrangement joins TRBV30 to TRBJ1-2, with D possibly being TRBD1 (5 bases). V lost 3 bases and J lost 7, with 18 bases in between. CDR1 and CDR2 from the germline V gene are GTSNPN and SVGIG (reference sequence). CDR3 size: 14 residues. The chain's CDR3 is CAWRRQPALGGYTF. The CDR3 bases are TGTGCCTGGAGGAGACAGCCAGCTTTGGGTGGCTACACCTTC.

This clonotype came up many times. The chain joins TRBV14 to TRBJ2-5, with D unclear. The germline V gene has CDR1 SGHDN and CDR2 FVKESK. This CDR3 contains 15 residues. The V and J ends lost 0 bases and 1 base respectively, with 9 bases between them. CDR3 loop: CASSQDWDSQETQYF. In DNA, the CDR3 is TGTGCCAGCAGCCAAGATTGGGATTCCCAAGAGACCCAGTACTTC.

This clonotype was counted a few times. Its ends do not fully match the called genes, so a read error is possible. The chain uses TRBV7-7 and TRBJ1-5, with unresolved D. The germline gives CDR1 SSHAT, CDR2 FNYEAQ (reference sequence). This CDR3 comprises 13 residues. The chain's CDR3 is CASSLWVGQPQHF. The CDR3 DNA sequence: TGTGCTAGCAGCTTATGGGTGGGGCAGCCCCAGCATTTT. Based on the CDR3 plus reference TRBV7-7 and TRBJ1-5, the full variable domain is GAGVSQSPRYKVTKRGQDVTLRCDPISSHATLYWYQQALGQGPEFLTYFNYEAQPDKSGLPSDRFSAERPEGSISTLTIQRTEQRDSAMYRCASSLWVGQPQHFGDGTRLSIL.

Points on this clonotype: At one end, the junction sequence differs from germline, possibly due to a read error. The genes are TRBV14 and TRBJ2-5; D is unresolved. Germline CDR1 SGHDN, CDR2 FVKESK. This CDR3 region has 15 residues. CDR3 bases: TGTGCCAGCAACCAAGACCTTTCTACAAAAGAGACCCAGTACTTC. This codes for CASNQDLSTKETQYF.

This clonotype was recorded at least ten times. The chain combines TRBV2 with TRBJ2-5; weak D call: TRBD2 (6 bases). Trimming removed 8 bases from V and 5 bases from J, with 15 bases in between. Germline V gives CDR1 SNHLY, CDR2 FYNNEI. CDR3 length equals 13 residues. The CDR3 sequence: CASRTGVYETQYF. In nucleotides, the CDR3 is TGTGCCAGCCGGACGGGGGTTTATGAGACCCAGTACTTC.

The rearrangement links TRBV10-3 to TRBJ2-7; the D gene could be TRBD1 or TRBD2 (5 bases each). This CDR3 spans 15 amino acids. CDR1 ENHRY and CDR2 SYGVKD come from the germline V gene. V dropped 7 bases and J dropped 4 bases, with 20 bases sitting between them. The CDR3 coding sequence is TGTGCCATCACTGATTCATGGGACCGTACGTACGAGCAGTACTTC. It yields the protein CAITDSWDRTYEQYF.

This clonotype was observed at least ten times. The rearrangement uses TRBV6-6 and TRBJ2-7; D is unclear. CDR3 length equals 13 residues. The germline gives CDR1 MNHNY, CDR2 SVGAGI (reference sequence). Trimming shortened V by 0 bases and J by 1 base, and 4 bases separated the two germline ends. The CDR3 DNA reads TGTGCCAGCAGTTACTCTCGGTCCTACGAGCAGTACTTC. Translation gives CASSYSRSYEQYF.

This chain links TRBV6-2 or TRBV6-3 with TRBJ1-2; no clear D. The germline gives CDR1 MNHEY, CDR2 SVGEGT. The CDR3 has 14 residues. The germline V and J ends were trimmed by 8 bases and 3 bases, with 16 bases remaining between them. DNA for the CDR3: TGTGCCAGCGCTCGACTGGGGAGAGACTATGGCTACACCTTC. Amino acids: CASARLGRDYGYTF.

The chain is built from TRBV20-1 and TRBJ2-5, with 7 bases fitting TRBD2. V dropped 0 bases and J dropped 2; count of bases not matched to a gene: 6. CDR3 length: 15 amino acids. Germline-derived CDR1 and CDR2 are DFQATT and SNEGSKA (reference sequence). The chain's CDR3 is CSARDISGAQETQYF. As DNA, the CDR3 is TGCAGTGCTAGAGATATAAGCGGGGCACAAGAGACCCAGTACTTC.

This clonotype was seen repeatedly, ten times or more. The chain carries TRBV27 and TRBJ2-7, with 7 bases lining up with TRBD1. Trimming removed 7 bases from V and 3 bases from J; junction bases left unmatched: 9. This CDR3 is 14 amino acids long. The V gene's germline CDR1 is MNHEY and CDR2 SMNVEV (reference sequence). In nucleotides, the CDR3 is TGTGCCAGCAACCGACAGGGTGTCGGCTACGAGCAGTACTTC. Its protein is CASNRQGVGYEQYF.

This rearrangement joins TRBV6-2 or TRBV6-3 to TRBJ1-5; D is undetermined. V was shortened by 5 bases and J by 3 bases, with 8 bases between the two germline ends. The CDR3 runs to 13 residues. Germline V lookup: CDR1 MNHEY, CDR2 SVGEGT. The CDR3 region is CASSGSNNQPQHF. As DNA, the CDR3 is TGTGCCAGCAGTGGCAGCAACAATCAGCCCCAGCATTTT.

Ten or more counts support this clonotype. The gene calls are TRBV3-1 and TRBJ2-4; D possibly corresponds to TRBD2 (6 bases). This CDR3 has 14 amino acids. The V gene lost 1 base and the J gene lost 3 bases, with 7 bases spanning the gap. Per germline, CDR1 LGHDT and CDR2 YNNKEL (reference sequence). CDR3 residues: CASSQVGGKNIQYF. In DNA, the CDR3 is TGTGCCAGCAGCCAAGTGGGGGGCAAAAACATTCAGTACTTC.

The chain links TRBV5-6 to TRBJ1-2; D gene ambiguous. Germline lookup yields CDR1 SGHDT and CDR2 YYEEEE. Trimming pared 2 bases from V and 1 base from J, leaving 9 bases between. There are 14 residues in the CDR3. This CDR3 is CASSLIRLNYGYTF. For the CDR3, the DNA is TGTGCCAGCAGCTTAATACGGCTTAACTATGGCTACACCTTC.

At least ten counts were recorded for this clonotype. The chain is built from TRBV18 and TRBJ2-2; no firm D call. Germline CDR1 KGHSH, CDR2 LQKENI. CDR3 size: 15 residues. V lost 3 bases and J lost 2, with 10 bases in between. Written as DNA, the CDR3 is TGTGCCAGCTCACCCTTGGACCAAAACACCGGGGAGCTGTTTTTT. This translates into CASSPLDQNTGELFF.

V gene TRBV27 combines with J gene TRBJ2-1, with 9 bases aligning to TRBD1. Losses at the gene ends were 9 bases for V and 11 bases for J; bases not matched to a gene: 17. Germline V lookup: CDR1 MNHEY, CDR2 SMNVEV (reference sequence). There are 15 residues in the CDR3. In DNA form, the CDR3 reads TGTGCCAGAAGAAGTAGCCCCGGGACAGGGTTTAAGCAGTTCTTC. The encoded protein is CARRSSPGTGFKQFF.

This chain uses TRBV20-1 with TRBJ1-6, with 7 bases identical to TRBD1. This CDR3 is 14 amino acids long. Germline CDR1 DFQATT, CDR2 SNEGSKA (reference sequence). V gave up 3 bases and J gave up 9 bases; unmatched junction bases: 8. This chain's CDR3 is CSASHEGAFSPLHF. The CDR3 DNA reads TGCAGTGCTAGTCATGAGGGGGCCTTTTCACCCCTCCACTTT.

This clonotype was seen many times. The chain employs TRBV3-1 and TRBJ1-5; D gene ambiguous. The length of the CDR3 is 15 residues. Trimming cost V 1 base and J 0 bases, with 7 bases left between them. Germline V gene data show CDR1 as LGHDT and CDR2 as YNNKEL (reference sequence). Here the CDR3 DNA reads TGTGCCAGCAGCCAAGGGCAGTATAGCAATCAGCCCCAGCATTTT. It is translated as CASSQGQYSNQPQHF.

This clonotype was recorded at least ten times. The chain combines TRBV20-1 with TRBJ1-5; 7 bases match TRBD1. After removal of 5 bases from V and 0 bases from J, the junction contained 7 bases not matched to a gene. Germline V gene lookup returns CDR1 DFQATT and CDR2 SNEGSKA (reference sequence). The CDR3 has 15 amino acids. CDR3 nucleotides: TGCAGTGCTCATACAGGGGCGGTTAGCAATCAGCCCCAGCATTTT. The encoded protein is CSAHTGAVSNQPQHF.

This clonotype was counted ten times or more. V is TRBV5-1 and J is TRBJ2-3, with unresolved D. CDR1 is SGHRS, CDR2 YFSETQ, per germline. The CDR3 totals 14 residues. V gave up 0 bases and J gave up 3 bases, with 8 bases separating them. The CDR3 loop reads CASSLGFWTDTQYF. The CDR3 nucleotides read TGCGCCAGCAGCTTGGGCTTCTGGACAGATACGCAGTATTTT.

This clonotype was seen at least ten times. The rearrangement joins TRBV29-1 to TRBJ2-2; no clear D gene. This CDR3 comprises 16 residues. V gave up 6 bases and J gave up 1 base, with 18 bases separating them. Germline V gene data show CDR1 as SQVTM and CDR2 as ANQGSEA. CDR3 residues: CSVVVRALRNTGELFF. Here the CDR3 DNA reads TGCAGCGTCGTAGTACGGGCCCTAAGGAACACCGGGGAGCTGTTTTTT.

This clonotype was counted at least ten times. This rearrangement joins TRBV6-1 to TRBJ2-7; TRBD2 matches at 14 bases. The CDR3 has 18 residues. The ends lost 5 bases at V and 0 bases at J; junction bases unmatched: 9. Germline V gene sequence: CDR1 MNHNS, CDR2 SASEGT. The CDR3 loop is CASSKGTSGGRYSYEQYF. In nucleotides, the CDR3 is TGTGCCAGCAGTAAGGGGACTAGCGGGGGCCGCTACTCCTACGAGCAGTACTTC.

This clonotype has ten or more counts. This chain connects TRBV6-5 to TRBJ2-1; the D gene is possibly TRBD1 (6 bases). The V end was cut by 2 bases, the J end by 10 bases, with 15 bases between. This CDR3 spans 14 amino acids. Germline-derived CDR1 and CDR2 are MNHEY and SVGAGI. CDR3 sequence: CASSYGGSSSEQFF. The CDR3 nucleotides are TGTGCCAGCAGTTACGGGGGCTCTTCGTCCGAGCAGTTCTTC.

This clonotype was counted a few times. CDR3 residues: CSARPGRRLGGYTF. Written as DNA, the CDR3 is TGCAGTGCTAGACCGGGCCGGCGGTTGGGTGGCTACACCTTC. The rearrangement uses TRBV20-1 and TRBJ1-2; D remains ambiguous. The germline V gene has CDR1 DFQATT and CDR2 SNEGSKA (reference sequence). The length of the CDR3 is 14 residues. Trimming stripped 2 bases from V and 7 bases from J, with 17 bases between.